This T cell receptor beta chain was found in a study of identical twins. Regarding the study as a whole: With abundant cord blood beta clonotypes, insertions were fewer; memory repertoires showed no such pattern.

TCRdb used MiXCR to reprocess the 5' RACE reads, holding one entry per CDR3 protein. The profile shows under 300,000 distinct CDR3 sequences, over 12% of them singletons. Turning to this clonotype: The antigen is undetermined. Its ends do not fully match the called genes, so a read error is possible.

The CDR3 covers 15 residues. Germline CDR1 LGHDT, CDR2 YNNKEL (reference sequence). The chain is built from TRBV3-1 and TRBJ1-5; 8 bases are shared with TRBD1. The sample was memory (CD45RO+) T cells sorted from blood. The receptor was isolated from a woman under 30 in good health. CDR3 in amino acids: CASCQDRVSNQPQHF. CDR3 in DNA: TGTGCCAGCTGCCAGGACAGGGTGAGCAATCAGCCCCAGCATTTT.